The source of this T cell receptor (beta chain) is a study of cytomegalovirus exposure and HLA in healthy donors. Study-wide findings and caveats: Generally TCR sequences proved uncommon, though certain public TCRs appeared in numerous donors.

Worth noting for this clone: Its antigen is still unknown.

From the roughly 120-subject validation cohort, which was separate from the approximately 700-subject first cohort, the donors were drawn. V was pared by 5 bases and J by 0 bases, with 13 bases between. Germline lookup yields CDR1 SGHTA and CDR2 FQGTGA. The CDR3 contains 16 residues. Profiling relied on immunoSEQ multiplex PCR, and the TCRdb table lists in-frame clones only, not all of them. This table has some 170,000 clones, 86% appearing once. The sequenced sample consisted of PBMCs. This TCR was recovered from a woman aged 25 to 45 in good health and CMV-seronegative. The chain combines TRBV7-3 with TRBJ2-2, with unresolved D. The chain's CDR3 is CASSPRLPSNTGELFF. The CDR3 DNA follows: TGTGCCAGCAGCCCGAGACTGCCTTCGAACACCGGGGAGCTGTTTTTT.